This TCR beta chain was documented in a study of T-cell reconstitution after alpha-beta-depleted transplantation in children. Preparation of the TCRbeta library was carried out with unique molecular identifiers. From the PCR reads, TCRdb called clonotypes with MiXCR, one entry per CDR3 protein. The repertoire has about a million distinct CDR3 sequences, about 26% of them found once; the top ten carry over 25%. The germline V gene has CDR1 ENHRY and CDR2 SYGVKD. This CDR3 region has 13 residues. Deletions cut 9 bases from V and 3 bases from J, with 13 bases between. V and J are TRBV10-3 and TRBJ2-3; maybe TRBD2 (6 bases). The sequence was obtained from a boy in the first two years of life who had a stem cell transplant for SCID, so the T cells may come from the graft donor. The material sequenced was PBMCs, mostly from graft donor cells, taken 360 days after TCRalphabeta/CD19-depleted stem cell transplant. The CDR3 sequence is CAIGGLETDTQYF. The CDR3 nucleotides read TGTGCCATTGGGGGACTCGAGACAGATACGCAGTATTTT.